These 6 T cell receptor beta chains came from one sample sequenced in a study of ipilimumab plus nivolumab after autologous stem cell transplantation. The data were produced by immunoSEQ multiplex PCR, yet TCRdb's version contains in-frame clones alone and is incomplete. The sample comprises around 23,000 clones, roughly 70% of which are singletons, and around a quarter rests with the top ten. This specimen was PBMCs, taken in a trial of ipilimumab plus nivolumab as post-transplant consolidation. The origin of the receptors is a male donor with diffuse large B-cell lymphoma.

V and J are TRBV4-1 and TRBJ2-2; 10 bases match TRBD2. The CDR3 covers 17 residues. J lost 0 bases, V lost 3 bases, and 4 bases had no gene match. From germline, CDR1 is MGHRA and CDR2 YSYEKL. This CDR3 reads CASSHPAGGANTGELFF. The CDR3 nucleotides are TGCGCCAGCAGCCACCCAGCGGGGGGGGCGAACACCGGGGAGCTGTTTTTT.

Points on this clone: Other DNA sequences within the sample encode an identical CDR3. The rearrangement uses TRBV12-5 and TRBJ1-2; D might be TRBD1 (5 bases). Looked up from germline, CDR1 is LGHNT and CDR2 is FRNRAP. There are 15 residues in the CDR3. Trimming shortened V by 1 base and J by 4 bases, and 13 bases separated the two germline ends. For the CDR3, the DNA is TGTGCTAGTGGTTTGGCAGGGTTCGGGATCTATGGCTACACCTTC. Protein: CASGLAGFGIYGYTF.

As DNA, the CDR3 is TGCAGCGTTGATAGTTTCACTGAAGCTTTCTTT. Its protein product is CSVDSFTEAFF. The chain combines TRBV29-1 with TRBJ1-1; D gene ambiguous. Germline V CDR1 and CDR2: SQVTM, ANQGSEA. CDR3 length: 11 residues. Deletions cut 3 bases from V and 4 bases from J, with 6 bases between.

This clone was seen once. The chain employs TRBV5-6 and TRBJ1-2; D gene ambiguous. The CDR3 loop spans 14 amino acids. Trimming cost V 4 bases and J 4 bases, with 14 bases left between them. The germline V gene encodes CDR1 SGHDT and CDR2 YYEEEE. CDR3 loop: CASSNVYGIYGYTF. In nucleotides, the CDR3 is TGTGCCAGCAGCAACGTATATGGTATCTATGGCTACACCTTC.

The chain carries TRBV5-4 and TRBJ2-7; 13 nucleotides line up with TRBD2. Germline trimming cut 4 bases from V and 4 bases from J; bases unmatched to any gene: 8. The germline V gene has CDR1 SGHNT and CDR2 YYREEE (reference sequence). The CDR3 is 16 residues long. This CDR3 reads CASSPGLAGVFYEQYF. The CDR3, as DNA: TGTGCCAGCAGCCCAGGACTAGCGGGAGTATTTTACGAGCAGTACTTC.

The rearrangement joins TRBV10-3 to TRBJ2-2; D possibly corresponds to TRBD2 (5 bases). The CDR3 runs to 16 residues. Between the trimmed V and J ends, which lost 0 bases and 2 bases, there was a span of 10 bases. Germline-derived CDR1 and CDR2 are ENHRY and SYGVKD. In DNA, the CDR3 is TGTGCCATCAGTGAGTCGAGCGGCAGCAACACCGGGGAGCTGTTTTTT. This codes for CAISESSGSNTGELFF.